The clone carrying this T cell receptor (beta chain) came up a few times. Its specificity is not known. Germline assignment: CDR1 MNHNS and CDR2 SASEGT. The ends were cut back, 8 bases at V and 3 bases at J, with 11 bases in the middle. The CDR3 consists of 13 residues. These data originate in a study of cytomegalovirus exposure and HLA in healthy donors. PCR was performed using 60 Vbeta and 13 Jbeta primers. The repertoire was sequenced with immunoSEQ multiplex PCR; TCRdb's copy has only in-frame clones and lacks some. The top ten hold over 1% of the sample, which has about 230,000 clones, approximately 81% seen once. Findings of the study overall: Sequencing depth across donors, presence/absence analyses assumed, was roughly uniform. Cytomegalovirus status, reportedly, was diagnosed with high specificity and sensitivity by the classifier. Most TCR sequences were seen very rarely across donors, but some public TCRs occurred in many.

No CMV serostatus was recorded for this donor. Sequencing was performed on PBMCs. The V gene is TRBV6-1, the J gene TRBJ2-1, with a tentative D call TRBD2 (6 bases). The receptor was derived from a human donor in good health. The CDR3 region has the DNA TGTGCCAGCGTGGGACTCGGCTACAATGAGCAGTTCTTC. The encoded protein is CASVGLGYNEQFF.